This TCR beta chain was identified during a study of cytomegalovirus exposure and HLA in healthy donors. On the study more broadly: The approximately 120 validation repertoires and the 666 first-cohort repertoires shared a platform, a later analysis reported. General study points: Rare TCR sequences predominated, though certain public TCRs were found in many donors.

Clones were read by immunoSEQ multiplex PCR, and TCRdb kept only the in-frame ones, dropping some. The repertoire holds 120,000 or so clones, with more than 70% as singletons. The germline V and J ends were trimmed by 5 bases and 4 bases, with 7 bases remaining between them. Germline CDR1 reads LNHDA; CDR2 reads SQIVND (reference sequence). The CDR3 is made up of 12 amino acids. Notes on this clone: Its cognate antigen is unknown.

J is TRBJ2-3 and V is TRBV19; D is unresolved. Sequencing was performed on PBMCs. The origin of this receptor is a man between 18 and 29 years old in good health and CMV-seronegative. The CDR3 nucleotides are TGTGCCAGTAGTGTTGGAGCAGATACGCAGTATTTT. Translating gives CASSVGADTQYF.